The rows below give T cell receptor beta chains drawn from one sample of a study of blood T cell repertoires in COVID-19. Clones were read by immunoSEQ multiplex PCR, and TCRdb kept only the in-frame ones, dropping some. The sample yields just under 30,000 clones, roughly nine tenths seen once. Sequencing used peripheral blood. These receptors all stem from a man aged 80 or over with acute or convalescent COVID-19. Both conserved end residues are part of each CDR3. Each record gives: D gene, clone size, V gene, J gene, CDR3 DNA, CDR3 protein. A D gene is named only where the DNA matches it firmly. Clone size is not always given. Where it is, it says once, few, many or a class for expanded clones.

D: .; size: .; V: TRBV19; J: TRBJ2-3; DNA: TGTGCCAGTAGTTCTTTGAGAAATACGCAGTATTTT; CDR3: CASSSLRNTQYF
D: .; size: .; V: TRBV9; J: TRBJ2-6; DNA: TGTGCCAGCAGCGTAGCGAGGGGGACGGCCGCAACTGGGGCCAACGTCCTGACTTTC; CDR3: CASSVARGTAATGANVLTF
D: TRBD1; size: .; V: TRBV30; J: TRBJ2-5; DNA: TGTGCCTGGAAGGGGACAGGGACCCCGGGCGTAACAGAGACCCAGTACTTC; CDR3: CAWKGTGTPGVTETQYF
D: TRBD1; size: .; V: TRBV19; J: TRBJ1-1; DNA: TGTGCCAGTAGTGCGTCAGAGGGACAGAGTCAACCGGCTTTCTTT; CDR3: CASSASEGQSQPAFF
D: .; size: few; V: TRBV9; J: TRBJ1-5; DNA: TGTGCCAGCAGCGTCACAGGCAACCAGCCCCAGCATTTT; CDR3: CASSVTGNQPQHF
D: .; size: .; V: TRBV27; J: TRBJ2-1; DNA: TGTGCCAGCAGTTTATCGGCCGGAGTTCACAATGAGCAGTTCTTC; CDR3: CASSLSAGVHNEQFF
D: .; size: once; V: TRBV6-6; J: TRBJ1-5; DNA: TGTGCCAGCAGTGACGGGGATAGCAATCAGCCCCAGCATTTT; CDR3: CASSDGDSNQPQHF
D: .; size: few; V: TRBV18; J: TRBJ1-1; DNA: TGTGCCAGCTCACAAGCGCGTAGGCACACTGAAGCTTTCTTT; CDR3: CASSQARRHTEAFF
D: TRBD1; size: .; V: TRBV7-9; J: TRBJ1-4; DNA: TGTGCCAGCAGCTTGGAAACAGGGGTGAAACTGTTTTTT; CDR3: CASSLETGVKLFF
D: .; size: few; V: TRBV21-1; J: TRBJ1-6; DNA: TGTGCCAGCAGCAAAGAAAGGGGGATCCACTTT; CDR3: CASSKERGIHF
D: TRBD1; size: .; V: TRBV5-1; J: TRBJ2-1; DNA: TGCGCCAGCAGTCTACGGGACAGGGGATCGCGGGGGGTCCCCAATGAGCAGTTCTTC; CDR3: CASSLRDRGSRGVPNEQFF
D: TRBD1; size: .; V: TRBV28; J: TRBJ1-2; DNA: TGTGCCAGCAGTTCCGGACAGGGCAGACCAAGGGGCTATGGCTACACCTTC; CDR3: CASSSGQGRPRGYGYTF
D: TRBD1; size: .; V: TRBV2; J: TRBJ1-5; DNA: TGTGCCAGCAGTGAGGACAGGGGGGATACTCAGCCCCAGCATTTT; CDR3: CASSEDRGDTQPQHF
D: .; size: .; V: TRBV29-1; J: TRBJ1-1; DNA: TGCAGCGTTGCCATCCCGAACACTGAAGCTTTCTTT; CDR3: CSVAIPNTEAFF
D: .; size: .; V: TRBV11-2; J: TRBJ1-2; DNA: TGTGCCAGCAGCTTAGCAGGGAATTTTGGCTACACCTTC; CDR3: CASSLAGNFGYTF
D: TRBD2; size: once; V: TRBV27; J: TRBJ2-3; DNA: TGTGCCAGCACTCACCTCGCGGGGGTTAGCACAGATACGCAGTATTTT; CDR3: CASTHLAGVSTDTQYF
D: .; size: .; V: TRBV5-1; J: TRBJ2-3; DNA: TGCGCCAGCAGCTTGGGGACTTTCCAGAGAGATACGCAGTATTTT; CDR3: CASSLGTFQRDTQYF
D: TRBD1; size: .; V: TRBV5-4; J: TRBJ1-3; DNA: TGTGCCAGCAGCCGTCTGACAGGGGGCGCGGGAAACACCATATATTTT; CDR3: CASSRLTGGAGNTIYF
D: .; size: once; V: TRBV4-1; J: TRBJ2-1; DNA: TGCGCCAGCAGCCAAGAAGACAGGTCTTATTACAATGAGCAGTTCTTC; CDR3: CASSQEDRSYYNEQFF
D: .; size: .; V: TRBV10-3; J: TRBJ2-3; DNA: TGTGCCATCAGCGGGGTAGGGGGGGGCACAGATACGCAGTATTTT; CDR3: CAISGVGGGTDTQYF
D: .; size: .; V: TRBV7-9; J: TRBJ1-4; DNA: TGTGCCAGCAGCTTCCGGGCCACGGGGGAAAAACTGTTTTTT; CDR3: CASSFRATGEKLFF
D: .; size: .; V: TRBV7-9; J: TRBJ2-1; DNA: TGTGCCAGCAGCTTAGGGCTAGCTATCTATGAGCAGTTCTTC; CDR3: CASSLGLAIYEQFF
D: .; size: .; V: TRBV7-3; J: TRBJ1-1; DNA: TGTGCCAGCAGCCGGACAGCGAACACTGAAGCTTTCTTT; CDR3: CASSRTANTEAFF
D: .; size: .; V: TRBV19; J: TRBJ1-4; DNA: TGTGCCAGTCTGCGGAGAGGAGAGGTTGAAAAACTGTTTTTT; CDR3: CASLRRGEVEKLFF